The 17 T cell receptor beta chains listed next were all sequenced from one sample in a study of blood T cell repertoires in COVID-19. Generated by immunoSEQ multiplex PCR, the TCRdb table keeps only in-frame clones and is missing some. The sample yields roughly 120,000 clones, over 65% seen once. What was sequenced was peripheral blood. The source of these receptors is a woman aged 40-49 years with acute or convalescent COVID-19.

The genes are TRBV6-2 or TRBV6-3 and TRBJ1-4, with TRBD1 identical over 7 bases. This CDR3 region has 17 residues. The germline V gene has CDR1 MNHEY and CDR2 SVGEGT. With V trimmed by 0 bases and J by 3 bases, 7 bases remained unmatched. The CDR3 DNA sequence: TGTGCCAGCAGTTACTCGATACGGGACAGAGCTAATGAAAAACTGTTTTTT. Translating gives CASSYSIRDRANEKLFF.

This chain uses TRBV19 with TRBJ1-3; D might be TRBD1 (5 bases). CDR3 length: 16 amino acids. Germline CDR1 reads LNHDA; CDR2 reads SQIVND (reference sequence). Trimming shortened V by 1 base and J by 0 bases, and 10 bases separated the two germline ends. CDR3 loop: CASSIGQPFSGNTIYF. In DNA form, the CDR3 reads TGTGCCAGTAGTATAGGACAGCCTTTCTCTGGAAACACCATATATTTT.

The chain uses TRBV19 and TRBJ1-4, with D perhaps matching TRBD1 (5 bases). CDR1 is LNHDA and CDR2 is SQIVND in the germline V gene (reference sequence). Trimming pared 5 bases from V and 2 bases from J, leaving 12 bases between. This CDR3 comprises 15 residues. The CDR3 spells CASSPRKGTNEKLFF. Written as DNA, the CDR3 is TGTGCCAGTAGTCCGCGAAAGGGGACTAATGAAAAACTGTTTTTT.

Only one count was recorded for this clone. The J gene is TRBJ2-2, the V gene TRBV7-9; the D is unclear. CDR1 and CDR2 (germline): SEHNR, FQNEAQ (reference sequence). Deletions cut 0 bases from V and 1 base from J, with 9 bases between. This CDR3 comprises 16 residues. CDR3 amino acids: CASSLARSLNTGELFF. The CDR3 DNA follows: TGTGCCAGCAGCTTAGCGCGTAGTTTGAACACCGGGGAGCTGTTTTTT.

The chain is built from TRBV23-1 and TRBJ2-1; D uncertain. TRBV23-1 is designated an ORF whose function remains uncertain. This CDR3 region has 15 residues. Trimming shortened V by 0 bases and J by 5 bases, and 11 bases separated the two germline ends. CDR3 sequence reads: CASSQSGRIHNEQFF. As DNA, the CDR3 is TGCGCCAGCAGTCAATCGGGCCGGATTCACAATGAGCAGTTCTTC.

The rearrangement links TRBV25-1 to TRBJ1-3; TRBD1 agrees at 7 bases. The V and J ends lost 10 bases and 0 bases, in that order; junction bases with no gene match: 9. Per the germline V gene, CDR1 is MGHDK and CDR2 is SYGVNS. CDR3 length equals 15 residues. The CDR3 DNA is TGTGCCACCCGGACAGGTGGGGTCTCTGGAAACACCATATATTTT. Its translation is CATRTGGVSGNTIYF.

A few counts support this clone. V is TRBV6-5 and J is TRBJ2-7; 9 bases are shared with TRBD1. Trimming took 7 bases from V and 5 from J; bases not matched to a gene: 9. From germline, CDR1 is MNHEY and CDR2 SVGAGI. The CDR3 runs to 14 residues. The CDR3 region has the DNA TGTGCCAGCACCGATGGACAGGGGAGGAACGAGCAGTACTTC. This translates into CASTDGQGRNEQYF.

This chain connects TRBV5-1 to TRBJ1-2; D gene ambiguous. The CDR3 runs to 15 residues. Trimming cost V 0 bases and J 5 bases, with 14 bases left between them. CDR1 SGHRS and CDR2 YFSETQ come from the germline V gene. The CDR3: CASSLGGSLGYGYTF. DNA of the CDR3: TGCGCCAGCAGCTTGGGCGGGAGCCTGGGGTATGGCTACACCTTC.

The rearrangement links TRBV6-5 to TRBJ2-7, with TRBD2 as a possible D gene (6 bases). V gave up 11 bases and J gave up 2 bases, with 13 bases separating them. The CDR3 is 12 residues long. CDR1 is MNHEY and CDR2 is SVGAGI in the germline V gene. CDR3 amino acids: CAAGQGPYEQYF. CDR3 DNA sequence: TGTGCCGCGGGGCAGGGACCCTACGAGCAGTACTTC.

In its sample, this clone was seen once. The chain links TRBV19 to TRBJ1-4; TRBD1 matches at 9 bases. V gave up 6 bases and J gave up 5 bases; unmatched junction bases: 7. The germline CDR1 and CDR2 sequences are LNHDA and SQIVND (reference sequence). The CDR3 is 15 residues long. The CDR3 loop reads CASRAPGTGNEKLFF. In nucleotides, the CDR3 is TGTGCCAGTAGAGCTCCCGGGACAGGGAATGAAAAACTGTTTTTT. The whole variable domain, remainder taken from reference TRBV19 and TRBJ1-4, is DGGITQSPKYLFRKEGQNVTLSCEQNLNHDAMYWYRQDPGQGLRLIYYSQIVNDFQKGDIAEGYSVSREKKESFPLTVTSAQKNPTAFYLCASRAPGTGNEKLFFGSGTQLSVL.

The CDR3 DNA is TGTGCCAGCAGCTTGGAACAGGGGGCAAGGGGCTACACCTTC. Translation: CASSLEQGARGYTF. V and J are TRBV5-6 and TRBJ1-2, with 9 bases fitting TRBD1. The germline gives CDR1 SGHDT, CDR2 YYEEEE. The V and J ends lost 0 bases and 8 bases, in that order; junction bases with no gene match: 5. The CDR3 covers 14 residues.

The rearrangement links TRBV29-1 to TRBJ1-2, with 8 bases lining up with TRBD1. J lost 4 bases, V lost 7 bases, and 2 bases had no gene match. The CDR3 extends over 11 amino acids. CDR1 and CDR2 (germline): SQVTM, ANQGSEA. The CDR3 DNA reads TGCAGCGCCGACAGGGGCTATGGCTACACCTTC. Encoded protein: CSADRGYGYTF. Full variable domain (outside the CDR3, taken from reference TRBV29-1 and TRBJ1-2): SAVISQKPSRDICQRGTSLTIQCQVDSQVTMMFWYRQQPGQSLTLIATANQGSEATYESGFVIDKFPISRPNLTFSTLTVSNMSPEDSSIYLCSADRGYGYTFGSGTRLTVV.

The V call is TRBV19, the J call TRBJ2-5; 10 bases agree with TRBD2. This CDR3 comprises 17 residues. Germline V gives CDR1 LNHDA, CDR2 SQIVND (reference sequence). Trimming removed 2 bases from V and 2 bases from J; junction bases left unmatched: 8. DNA for the CDR3: TGTGCCAGTAGTATAAGTAGCGGGGGGCCCTTACAAGAGACCCAGTACTTC. Translated: CASSISSGGPLQETQYF.

This clone was detected many times. The rearrangement links TRBV19 to TRBJ1-1; TRBD1 agrees at 7 bases. In germline, CDR1 is LNHDA, CDR2 SQIVND (reference sequence). The CDR3 totals 13 residues. V was clipped by 6 bases and J by 4 bases; unmatched bases: 5. CDR3 DNA: TGTGCCAGTAGAAATGACAGGGCCACTGAAGCTTTCTTT. Protein: CASRNDRATEAFF. The full variable domain, rest sourced from reference TRBV19 and TRBJ1-1, is DGGITQSPKYLFRKEGQNVTLSCEQNLNHDAMYWYRQDPGQGLRLIYYSQIVNDFQKGDIAEGYSVSREKKESFPLTVTSAQKNPTAFYLCASRNDRATEAFFGQGTRLTVV.

This clone was seen once. The chain uses TRBV14 and TRBJ2-1; perhaps TRBD2 as D (6 bases). The CDR3 runs to 15 residues. V lost 5 bases, J lost 1 base, and 12 bases lay in between. Per the germline V gene, CDR1 is SGHDN and CDR2 is FVKESK. CDR3 sequence: CASSAFSGSYNEQFF. The CDR3 DNA reads as TGTGCCAGCAGCGCTTTTAGCGGTTCCTACAATGAGCAGTTCTTC.

V and J are TRBV6-6 and TRBJ2-5, with D tentatively TRBD1 (6 bases). The CDR3 runs 14 residues. V was pared by 3 bases and J by 3 bases, with 11 bases between. Germline CDR1 MNHNY, CDR2 SVGAGI (reference sequence). The CDR3 protein is CASSYGRDKETQYF. The CDR3 nucleotides are TGTGCCAGCAGTTATGGACGGGACAAAGAGACCCAGTACTTC.

The chain joins TRBV4-1 to TRBJ1-6; maybe TRBD1 (5 bases). The CDR3 covers 19 residues. Trimming cost V 1 base and J 0 bases, with 16 bases left between them. Germline assignment: CDR1 MGHRA and CDR2 YSYEKL. CDR3 bases: TGCGCCAGCAGCCAAGTTCTTCCGGCCGACAGCTCCTATAATTCACCCCTCCACTTT. The encoded protein is CASSQVLPADSSYNSPLHF.